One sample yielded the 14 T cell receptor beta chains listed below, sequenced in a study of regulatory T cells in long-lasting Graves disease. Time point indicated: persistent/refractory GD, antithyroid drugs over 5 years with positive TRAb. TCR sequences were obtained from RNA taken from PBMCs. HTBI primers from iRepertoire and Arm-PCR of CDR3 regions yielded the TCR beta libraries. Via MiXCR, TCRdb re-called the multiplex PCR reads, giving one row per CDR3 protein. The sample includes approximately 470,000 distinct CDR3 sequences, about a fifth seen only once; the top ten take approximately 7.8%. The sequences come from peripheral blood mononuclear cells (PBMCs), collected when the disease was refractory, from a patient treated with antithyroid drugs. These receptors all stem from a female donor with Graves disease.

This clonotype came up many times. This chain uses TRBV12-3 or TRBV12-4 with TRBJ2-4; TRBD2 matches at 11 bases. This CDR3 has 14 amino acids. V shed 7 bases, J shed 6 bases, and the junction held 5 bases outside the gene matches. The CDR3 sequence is CASKASGRSNIQYF. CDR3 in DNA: TGTGCCAGCAAGGCTAGCGGGAGGTCAAACATTCAGTACTTC.

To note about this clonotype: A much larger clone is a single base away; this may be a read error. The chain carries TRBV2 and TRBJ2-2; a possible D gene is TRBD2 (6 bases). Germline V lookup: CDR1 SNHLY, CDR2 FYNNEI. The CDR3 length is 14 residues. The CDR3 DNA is TGTGCCAGCAGTGTAGGGCCGTACACCGGGGGGCTGTTTTTT. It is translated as CASSVGPYTGGLFF.

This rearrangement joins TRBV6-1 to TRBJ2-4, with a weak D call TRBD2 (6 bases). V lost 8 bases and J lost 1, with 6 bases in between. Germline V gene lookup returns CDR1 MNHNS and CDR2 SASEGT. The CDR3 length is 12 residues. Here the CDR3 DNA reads TGTGCCAGCGGGGGGGCCAAAAACATTCAGTACTTC. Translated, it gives CASGGAKNIQYF.

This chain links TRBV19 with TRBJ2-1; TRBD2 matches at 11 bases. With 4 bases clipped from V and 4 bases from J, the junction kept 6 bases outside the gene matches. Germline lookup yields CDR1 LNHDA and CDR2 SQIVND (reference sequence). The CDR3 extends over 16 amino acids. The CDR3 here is CASSRLAGLGYNEQFF. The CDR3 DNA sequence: TGTGCCAGTAGTAGACTAGCGGGATTAGGTTACAATGAGCAGTTCTTC. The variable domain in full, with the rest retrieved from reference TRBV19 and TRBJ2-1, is DGGITQSPKYLFRKEGQNVTLSCEQNLNHDAMYWYRQDPGQGLRLIYYSQIVNDFQKGDIAEGYSVSREKKESFPLTVTSAQKNPTAFYLCASSRLAGLGYNEQFFGPGTRLTVL.

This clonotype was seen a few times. CDR3 nucleotide sequence: TGCGCCAGCAGCGCGGCGGGTTACTACGAGCAGTACTTC. Protein product: CASSAAGYYEQYF. The V gene is TRBV4-3, the J gene TRBJ2-7, with D perhaps TRBD2 (5 bases). The length of the CDR3 is 13 residues. Trimming took off 5 bases at V and 3 bases at J, with 11 bases between the two ends. Germline CDR1 LGHNA, CDR2 YSLEER.

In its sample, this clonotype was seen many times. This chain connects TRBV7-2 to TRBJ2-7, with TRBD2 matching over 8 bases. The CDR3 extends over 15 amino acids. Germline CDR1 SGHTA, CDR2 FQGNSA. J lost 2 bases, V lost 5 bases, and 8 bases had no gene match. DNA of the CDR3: TGTGCCAGCAGCCTTGAAGCGGGAGCGGCCTACGAGCAGTACTTC. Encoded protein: CASSLEAGAAYEQYF.

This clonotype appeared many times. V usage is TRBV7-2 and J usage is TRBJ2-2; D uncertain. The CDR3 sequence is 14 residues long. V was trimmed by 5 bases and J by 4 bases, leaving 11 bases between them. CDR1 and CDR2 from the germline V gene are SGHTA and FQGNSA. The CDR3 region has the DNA TGTGCCAGCAGCATAAACGCCGGCACCGGGGAGCTGTTTTTT. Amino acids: CASSINAGTGELFF.

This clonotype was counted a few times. Here the CDR3 reads CASTSGHGKLFF. CDR3 DNA sequence: TGTGCCAGTACCTCGGGGCATGGGAAACTGTTTTTT. This chain connects TRBV19 to TRBJ1-4, with TRBD1 as a possible D gene (5 bases). Germline CDR1 is LNHDA and CDR2 is SQIVND (reference sequence). V dropped 7 bases and J dropped 11 bases, with 14 bases sitting between them. The CDR3 contains 12 residues. The complete variable domain, with remaining parts taken from reference TRBV19 and TRBJ1-4, reads DGGITQSPKYLFRKEGQNVTLSCEQNLNHDAMYWYRQDPGQGLRLIYYSQIVNDFQKGDIAEGYSVSREKKESFPLTVTSAQKNPTAFYLCASTSGHGKLFFGSGTQLSVL.

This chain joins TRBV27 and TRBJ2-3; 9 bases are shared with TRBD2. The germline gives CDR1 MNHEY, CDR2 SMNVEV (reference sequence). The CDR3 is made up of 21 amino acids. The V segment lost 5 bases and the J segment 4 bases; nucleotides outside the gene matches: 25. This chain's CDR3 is CASSRDEPGLALWGDSDTQYF. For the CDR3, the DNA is TGTGCCAGCAGTCGTGACGAACCGGGACTAGCACTCTGGGGCGATTCAGATACGCAGTATTTT.

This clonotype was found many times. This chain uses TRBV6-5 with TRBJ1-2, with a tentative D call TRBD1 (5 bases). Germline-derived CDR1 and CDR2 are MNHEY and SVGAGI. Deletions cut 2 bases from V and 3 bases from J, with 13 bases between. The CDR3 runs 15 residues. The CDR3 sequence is CASSYGLRADYGYTF. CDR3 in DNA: TGTGCCAGCAGTTACGGTCTCAGGGCGGACTATGGCTACACCTTC.

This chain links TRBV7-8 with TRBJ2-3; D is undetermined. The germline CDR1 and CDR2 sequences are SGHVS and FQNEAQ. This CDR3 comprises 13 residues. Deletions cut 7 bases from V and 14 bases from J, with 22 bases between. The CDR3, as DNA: TGTGCCAGCACCAACCCAGGCCCCGGCCGGAGGTATTTT. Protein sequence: CASTNPGPGRRYF.

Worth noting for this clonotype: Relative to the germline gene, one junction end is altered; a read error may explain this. CDR3 nucleotide sequence: TGTGCCAGCAGCATCCGAGGGGGGGCCGGGGAGCTGCTTTTT. Encoded protein: CASSIRGGAGELLF. J is TRBJ2-2 and V is TRBV5-6, with D perhaps matching TRBD2 (7 bases). Germline CDR1 is SGHDT and CDR2 is YYEEEE. The CDR3 length is 14 residues. The full variable domain, in which reference TRBV5-6 and TRBJ2-2 provide the parts outside the CDR3, is DAGVTQSPTHLIKTRGQQVTLRCSPKSGHDTVSWYQQALGQGPQFIFQYYEEEERQRGNFPDRFSGHQFPNYSSELNVNALLLGDSALYLCASSIRGGAGELLFGEGSRLTVL.

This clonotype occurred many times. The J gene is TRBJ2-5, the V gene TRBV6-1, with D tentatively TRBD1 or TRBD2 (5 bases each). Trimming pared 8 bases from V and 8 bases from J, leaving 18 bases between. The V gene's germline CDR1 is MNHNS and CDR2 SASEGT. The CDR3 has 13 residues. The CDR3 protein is CASERDRRRTQYF. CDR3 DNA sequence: TGTGCCAGCGAACGGGACCGCCGGAGAACCCAGTACTTC.

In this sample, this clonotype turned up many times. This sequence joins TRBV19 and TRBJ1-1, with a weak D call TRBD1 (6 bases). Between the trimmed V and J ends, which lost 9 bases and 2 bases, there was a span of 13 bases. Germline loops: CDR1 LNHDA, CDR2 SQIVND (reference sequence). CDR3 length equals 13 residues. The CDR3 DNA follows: TGTGCCAGCTCGATCAGGGGAAACACTGAAGCTTTCTTT. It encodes CASSIRGNTEAFF.